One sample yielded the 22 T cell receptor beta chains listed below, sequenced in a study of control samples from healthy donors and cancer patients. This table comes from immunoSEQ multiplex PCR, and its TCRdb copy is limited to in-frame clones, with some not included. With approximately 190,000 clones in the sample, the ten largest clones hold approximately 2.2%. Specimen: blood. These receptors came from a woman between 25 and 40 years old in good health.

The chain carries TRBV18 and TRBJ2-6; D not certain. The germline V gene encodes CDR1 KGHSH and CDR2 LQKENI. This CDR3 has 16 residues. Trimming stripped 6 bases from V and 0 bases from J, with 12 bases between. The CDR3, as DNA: TGTGCCAGCTCCCCGGGTCCTAACTCTGGGGCCAACGTCCTGACTTTC. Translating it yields CASSPGPNSGANVLTF.

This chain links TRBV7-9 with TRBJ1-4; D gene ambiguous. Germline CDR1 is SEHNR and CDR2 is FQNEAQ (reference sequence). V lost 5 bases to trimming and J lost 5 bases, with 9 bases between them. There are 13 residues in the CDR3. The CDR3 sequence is CASSHPRNEKLFF. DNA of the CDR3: TGTGCCAGCAGCCATCCTAGAAATGAAAAACTGTTTTTT.

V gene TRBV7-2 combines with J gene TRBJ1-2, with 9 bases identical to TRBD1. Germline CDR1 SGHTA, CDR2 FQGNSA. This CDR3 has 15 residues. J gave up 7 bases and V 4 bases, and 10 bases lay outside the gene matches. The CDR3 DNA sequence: TGTGCCAGCAGCTCTCCGGACAGGGGAGTTGGTGGCTACACCTTC. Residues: CASSSPDRGVGGYTF.

CDR3 protein: CASSVTGASGIQYF. The CDR3 DNA reads TGTGCCAGCAGTGTAACAGGGGCGAGCGGCATTCAGTACTTC. The chain joins TRBV27 to TRBJ2-4, with TRBD1 identical over 7 bases. The CDR3 is made up of 14 amino acids. V trimming: 5 bases; J trimming: 9 bases; junction bases outside the gene matches: 10. The V gene's germline CDR1 is MNHEY and CDR2 SMNVEV (reference sequence).

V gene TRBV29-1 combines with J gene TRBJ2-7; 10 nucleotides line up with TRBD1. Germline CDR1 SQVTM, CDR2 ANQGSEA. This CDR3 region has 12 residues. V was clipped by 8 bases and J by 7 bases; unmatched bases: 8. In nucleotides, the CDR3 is TGCAGCACCAAGACAGGGGGCGAGGAGCAGTACTTC. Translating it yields CSTKTGGEEQYF.

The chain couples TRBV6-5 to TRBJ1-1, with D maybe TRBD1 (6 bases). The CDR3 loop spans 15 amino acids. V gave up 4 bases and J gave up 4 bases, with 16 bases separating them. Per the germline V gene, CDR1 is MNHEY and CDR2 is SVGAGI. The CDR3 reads CASSWTGNRVTEAFF. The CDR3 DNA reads TGTGCCAGCAGTTGGACGGGGAACAGGGTCACTGAAGCTTTCTTT.

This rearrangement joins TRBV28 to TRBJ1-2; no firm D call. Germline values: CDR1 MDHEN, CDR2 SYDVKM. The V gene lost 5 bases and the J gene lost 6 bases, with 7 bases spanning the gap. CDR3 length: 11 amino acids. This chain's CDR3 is CASSRLDGYTF. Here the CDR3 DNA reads TGTGCCAGCAGTCGACTAGATGGCTACACCTTC.

CDR3 nucleotides: TGTGCCAGCTCCCCCAACGGCCAATTGGGCTATGGCTACACCTTC. Translated: CASSPNGQLGYGYTF. The chain has TRBV18 and TRBJ1-2; D gene unclear. V lost 6 bases and J lost 4, with 18 bases in between. The CDR3 is 15 residues long. Germline V lookup: CDR1 KGHSH, CDR2 LQKENI.

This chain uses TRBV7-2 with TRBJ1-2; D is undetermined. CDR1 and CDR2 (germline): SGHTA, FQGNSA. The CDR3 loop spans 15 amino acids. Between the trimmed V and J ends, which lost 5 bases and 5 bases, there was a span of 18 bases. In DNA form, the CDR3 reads TGTGCCAGCAGCACCAACCGCGGCCCATCTTATGGCTACACCTTC. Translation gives CASSTNRGPSYGYTF.

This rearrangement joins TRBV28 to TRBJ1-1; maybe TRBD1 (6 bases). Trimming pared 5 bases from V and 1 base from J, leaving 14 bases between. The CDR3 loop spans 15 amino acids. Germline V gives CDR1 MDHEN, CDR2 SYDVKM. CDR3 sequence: CASSTAGGANTEAFF. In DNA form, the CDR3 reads TGTGCCAGCAGTACCGCTGGGGGGGCGAACACTGAAGCTTTCTTT.

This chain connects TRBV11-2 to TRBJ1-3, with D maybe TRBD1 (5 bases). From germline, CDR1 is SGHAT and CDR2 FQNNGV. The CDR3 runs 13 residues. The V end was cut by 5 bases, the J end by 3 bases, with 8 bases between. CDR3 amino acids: CASSGQLGNTIYF. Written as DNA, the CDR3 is TGTGCCAGCAGCGGACAACTTGGAAACACCATATATTTT.

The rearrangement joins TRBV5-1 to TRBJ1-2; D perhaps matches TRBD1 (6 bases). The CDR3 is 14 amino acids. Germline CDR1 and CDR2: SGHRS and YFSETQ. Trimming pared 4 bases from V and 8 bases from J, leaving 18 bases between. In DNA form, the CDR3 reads TGCGCCAGCAGCGCGTACCCAGGGGCTGCCGGCTACACCTTC. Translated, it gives CASSAYPGAAGYTF.

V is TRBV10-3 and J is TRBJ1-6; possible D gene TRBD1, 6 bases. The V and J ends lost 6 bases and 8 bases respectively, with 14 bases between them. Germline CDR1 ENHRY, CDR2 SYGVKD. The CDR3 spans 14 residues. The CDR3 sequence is CAISPRGRDSPLHF. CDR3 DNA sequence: TGTGCCATCAGCCCCAGGGGCCGCGATTCACCCCTCCACTTT.

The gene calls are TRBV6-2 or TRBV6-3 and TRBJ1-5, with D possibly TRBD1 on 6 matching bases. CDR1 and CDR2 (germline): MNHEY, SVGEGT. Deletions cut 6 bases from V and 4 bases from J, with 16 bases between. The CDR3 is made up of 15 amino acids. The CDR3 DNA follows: TGTGCCAGCAGCGAAGCCGGGACACCGAATCAGCCCCAGCATTTT. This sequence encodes CASSEAGTPNQPQHF.

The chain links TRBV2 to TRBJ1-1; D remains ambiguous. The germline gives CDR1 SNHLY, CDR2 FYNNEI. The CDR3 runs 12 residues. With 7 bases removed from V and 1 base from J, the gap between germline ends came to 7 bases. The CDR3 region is CASTETNTEAFF. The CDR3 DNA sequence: TGTGCCAGCACGGAGACGAACACTGAAGCTTTCTTT. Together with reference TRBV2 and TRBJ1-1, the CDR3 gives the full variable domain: EPEVTQTPSHQVTQMGQEVILRCVPISNHLYFYWYRQILGQKVEFLVSFYNNEISEKSEIFDDQFSVERPDGSNFTLKIRSTKLEDSAMYFCASTETNTEAFFGQGTRLTVV.

CDR3 amino acids: CASSLVGGSTEAFF. DNA of the CDR3: TGCGCCAGCAGCTTGGTTGGGGGGTCGACTGAAGCTTTCTTT. The rearrangement uses TRBV5-1 and TRBJ1-1; TRBD1 might be the D (5 bases). CDR3 length equals 14 residues. The ends were cut back, 0 bases at V and 5 bases at J, with 11 bases in the middle. Germline V CDR1 and CDR2: SGHRS, YFSETQ.

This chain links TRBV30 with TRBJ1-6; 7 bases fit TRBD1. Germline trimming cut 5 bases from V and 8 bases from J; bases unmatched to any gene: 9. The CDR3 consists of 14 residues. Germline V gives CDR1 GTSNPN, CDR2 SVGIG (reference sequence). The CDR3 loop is CAWGRGQGDSPLHF. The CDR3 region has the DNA TGTGCCTGGGGAAGAGGGCAGGGGGATTCACCCCTCCACTTT.

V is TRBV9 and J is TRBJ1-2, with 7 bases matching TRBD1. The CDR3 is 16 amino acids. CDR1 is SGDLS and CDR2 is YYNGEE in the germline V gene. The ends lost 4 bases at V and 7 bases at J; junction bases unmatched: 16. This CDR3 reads CASSTTPGQLYGGYTF. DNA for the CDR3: TGTGCCAGCAGCACGACACCGGGACAGCTTTATGGTGGCTACACCTTC.

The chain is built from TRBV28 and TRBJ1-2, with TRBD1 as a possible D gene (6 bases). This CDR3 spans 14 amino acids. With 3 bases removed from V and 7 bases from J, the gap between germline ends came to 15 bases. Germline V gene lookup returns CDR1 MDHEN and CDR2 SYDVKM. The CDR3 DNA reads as TGTGCCAGCAGTTTCAACCTGGGGGCGGGTGGCTACACCTTC. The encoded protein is CASSFNLGAGGYTF.

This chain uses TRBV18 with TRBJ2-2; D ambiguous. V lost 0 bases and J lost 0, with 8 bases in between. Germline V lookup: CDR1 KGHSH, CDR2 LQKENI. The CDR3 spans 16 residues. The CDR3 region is CASSPPNKANTGELFF. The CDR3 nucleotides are TGTGCCAGCTCACCACCGAACAAAGCGAACACCGGGGAGCTGTTTTTT.

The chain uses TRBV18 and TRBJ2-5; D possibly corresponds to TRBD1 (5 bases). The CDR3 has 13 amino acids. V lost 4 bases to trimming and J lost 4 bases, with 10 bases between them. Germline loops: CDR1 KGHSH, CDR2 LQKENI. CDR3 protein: CASSLGHVETQYF. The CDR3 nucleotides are TGTGCCAGCTCACTAGGACACGTAGAGACCCAGTACTTC.

CDR3 in amino acids: CASSPDRIRSALHF. DNA of the CDR3: TGTGCCAGTAGTCCGGACAGGATTCGTAGCGCCCTCCACTTT. The chain links TRBV19 to TRBJ1-6; TRBD1 aligns across 7 bases. Germline V lookup: CDR1 LNHDA, CDR2 SQIVND (reference sequence). The CDR3 runs to 14 residues. With 5 bases clipped from V and 14 bases from J, the junction kept 12 bases outside the gene matches.